The 10 T cell receptor beta chains below all came from one sample that was sequenced in a study of cytomegalovirus exposure and HLA in healthy donors. PCR involved 60 Vbeta and 13 Jbeta primers. The protocol was immunoSEQ multiplex PCR, while the TCRdb copy is restricted to in-frame clones and leaves out a portion. The sample has 89,000 or so clones; 60% to 80% are singletons. The sample was PBMCs. The receptors originated from a boy between 10 and 17 years old in good health and CMV-seronegative.

The V and J genes are TRBV19 and TRBJ1-1; the D is unclear. The germline V gene has CDR1 LNHDA and CDR2 SQIVND (reference sequence). V was shortened by 5 bases and J by 3 bases, with 10 bases between the two germline ends. This CDR3 is built from 13 residues. CDR3 sequence reads: CASSAAAYTEAFF. The CDR3 nucleotides are TGTGCCAGTAGTGCGGCTGCCTACACTGAAGCTTTCTTT.

The chain joins TRBV9 to TRBJ2-3, with 8 bases identical to TRBD2. The CDR3 is 19 residues long. Germline loops: CDR1 SGDLS, CDR2 YYNGEE. With V trimmed by 3 bases and J by 2 bases, 17 bases remained unmatched. The CDR3 DNA reads as TGTGCCAGCAGCGGACCCGGGACTAGGACCCCTTTCAACACAGATACGCAGTATTTT. This translates into CASSGPGTRTPFNTDTQYF.

The genes are TRBV6-5 and TRBJ2-5; 8 bases are shared with TRBD2. This CDR3 has 15 amino acids. From germline, CDR1 is MNHEY and CDR2 SVGAGI. The trim removed 2 bases at V and 5 bases at J, leaving 7 bases unmatched. CDR3 DNA sequence: TGTGCCAGCAGTTACAATGCGGGAGGTCCCGAGACCCAGTACTTC. Translation gives CASSYNAGGPETQYF.

This chain links TRBV27 with TRBJ2-1; D is possibly TRBD1 (6 bases). Trimming removed 6 bases at V and 5 bases at J, with 14 bases between. CDR1 MNHEY and CDR2 SMNVEV come from the germline V gene (reference sequence). The CDR3 runs 14 residues. In DNA form, the CDR3 reads TGTGCCAGCAGCTATCAGGGGACAAACAATGAGCAGTTCTTC. This encodes CASSYQGTNNEQFF.

The chain recombines TRBV27 with TRBJ1-1, with 7 bases aligning to TRBD1. CDR3 size: 15 residues. The J segment lost 4 bases and the V segment lost 2 bases, leaving 7 bases of the junction unmatched. In germline, CDR1 is MNHEY, CDR2 SMNVEV (reference sequence). CDR3 sequence reads: CASSLRDSKITEAFF. For the CDR3, the DNA is TGTGCCAGCAGTTTACGGGACAGTAAGATCACTGAAGCTTTCTTT.

This chain uses TRBV7-2 with TRBJ1-5; tentative D call: TRBD1 (5 bases). Trimming took 1 base from V and 0 from J, leaving 10 bases between them. CDR3 length: 16 residues. Germline V gives CDR1 SGHTA, CDR2 FQGNSA. CDR3 residues: CASSLGGERSNQPQHF. CDR3 DNA: TGTGCCAGCAGCTTAGGGGGGGAACGTAGCAATCAGCCCCAGCATTTT. The whole variable domain, remainder taken from reference TRBV7-2 and TRBJ1-5, is GAGVSQSPSNKVTEKGKDVELRCDPISGHTALYWYRQSLGQGLEFLIYFQGNSAPDKSGLPSDRFSAERTGGSVSTLTIQRTQQEDSAVYLCASSLGGERSNQPQHFGDGTRLSIL.

The chain recombines TRBV28 with TRBJ1-2; unclear D gene. Trimming removed 8 bases from V and 3 bases from J, with 7 bases in between. The CDR3 has 11 residues. Germline-derived CDR1 and CDR2 are MDHEN and SYDVKM. The CDR3 loop reads CASGLYYGYTF. CDR3 coding DNA: TGTGCCAGCGGACTTTACTATGGCTACACCTTC.

The table lists this clone with a few counts. This chain connects TRBV19 to TRBJ1-1; perhaps TRBD1 as D (5 bases). CDR1 and CDR2 (germline): LNHDA, SQIVND (reference sequence). This CDR3 has 13 amino acids. V lost 7 bases to trimming and J lost 1 base, with 10 bases between them. DNA of the CDR3: TGTGCCAGTAACCTAGGACAGAACACTGAAGCTTTCTTT. Amino acids: CASNLGQNTEAFF. Complete variable domain (other parts from reference TRBV19 and TRBJ1-1): DGGITQSPKYLFRKEGQNVTLSCEQNLNHDAMYWYRQDPGQGLRLIYYSQIVNDFQKGDIAEGYSVSREKKESFPLTVTSAQKNPTAFYLCASNLGQNTEAFFGQGTRLTVV.

The chain recombines TRBV7-2 with TRBJ2-5, with TRBD2 identical over 12 bases. CDR1 and CDR2 (germline): SGHTA, FQGNSA. The CDR3 is 16 residues long. V dropped 5 bases and J dropped 1; count of bases not matched to a gene: 5. For the CDR3, the DNA is TGTGCCAGCAGCACCGGACTAGCGGGGCTCCAAGAGACCCAGTACTTC. This gives the protein CASSTGLAGLQETQYF.

The rearrangement links TRBV4-3 to TRBJ2-3, with 11 bases matching TRBD1. Germline V CDR1 and CDR2: LGHNA, YSLEER. This CDR3 is 15 amino acids long. V lost 2 bases to trimming and J lost 4 bases; unmatched junction nucleotides: 2. The CDR3 sequence: CASSQWTGGADTQYF. CDR3 in DNA: TGCGCCAGCAGCCAATGGACAGGGGGCGCAGATACGCAGTATTTT.